A single TCR beta chain is shown here with its context. Antigen specificity is unknown. The PCR ran on 60 Vbeta and 13 Jbeta primers. Libraries were prepared by immunoSEQ multiplex PCR; TCRdb keeps only in-frame clonotypes and omits some of them. The sample has 150,000 to 180,000 clones; 70% to 85% are singletons. The sample comes from a study of cytomegalovirus exposure and HLA in healthy donors. Overall study: Prior work identified more than 90 million unique TCR beta sequences in about 179 million T cells.

General study results and limits: There were some V segments, including TRBV6-2 and TRBV6-3, excluded as indistinguishable. Data from an earlier analysis indicated that most TCR beta V segments were productive either about 87% or about 30% of the time. In a later analysis, TCR beta V- and J-gene trimming was associated with a missense DCLRE1C variant.

The CDR3 is made up of 17 amino acids. Per the germline V gene, CDR1 is MDHEN and CDR2 is SYDVKM. After removal of 5 bases from V and 1 base from J, the junction contained 10 bases not matched to a gene. The chain joins TRBV28 to TRBJ2-3; TRBD1 matches 9 bases. The receptor comes from a man aged 30 to 39 in good health and CMV-seronegative. Sequencing used PBMCs. The CDR3 DNA reads as TGTGCCAGCAGTCTATTATGGACAGGGGTCCGCACAGATACGCAGTATTTT. Amino acid sequence: CASSLLWTGVRTDTQYF.